Ten or more counts support the clone carrying this T cell receptor (beta chain). The antigen is unknown. This record comes from a study of identical twins. General study points: In monozygotic twins, models underestimated the sharing of out-of-frame TCR alpha. Fewer insertions marked abundant cord blood beta clonotypes; young adult naive trended weakly, memory not at all. With beta out-of-frame sequences, excess sharing by twins was weaker.

The CDR3 totals 13 residues. Trimming took off 3 bases at V and 3 bases at J, with 9 bases between the two ends. Germline loops: CDR1 SQVTM, CDR2 ANQGSEA. Only healthy Caucasians were included as donors. TCRdb processed the 5' RACE reads anew with MiXCR; each CDR3 protein has one entry. Among about 460,000 distinct CDR3 sequences listed, 14% were seen once. This sample was shared with a second study, whose subject was yellow fever vaccine responses in identical twins.

V is TRBV29-1 and J is TRBJ2-1; weak D call: TRBD2 (6 bases). Specimen: CD4+ T cells sorted from blood. The clonotype originates from a woman under 30 in good health. The CDR3 coding sequence is TGCAGCGTTGATGGGGGGTACTACAATGAGCAGTTCTTC. This translates into CSVDGGYYNEQFF.